Shown below are 8 T cell receptor beta chains from a single sample sequenced in a study of early T cells in non-severe SARS-CoV-2 infection. TCRdb reprocessed the 5' RACE reads with MiXCR, giving one entry per CDR3 protein. The table includes approximately 74,000 distinct CDR3 sequences, more than 13% detected once. Sequencing was performed on whole blood. The source of these receptors is an adult who was a healthcare worker with PCR-confirmed SARS-CoV-2 infection or an uninfected control (not recorded which).

There are a few counts of this clonotype. Sequence at one end of the junction differs from germline and may be a read error. This rearrangement joins TRBV7-9 to TRBJ2-7; D is possibly TRBD2 (6 bases). Germline-derived CDR1 and CDR2 are SEHNR and FQNEAQ (reference sequence). The CDR3 covers 12 residues. CDR3 residues: CASSLVLAREVF. In DNA, the CDR3 is TGTGCCAGCAGCTTAGTCCTAGCGAGGGAGGTCTTC.

This clonotype was seen a few times. The rearrangement links TRBV4-3 to TRBJ2-6; D is unclear. The V gene's germline CDR1 is LGHNA and CDR2 YSLEER. The CDR3 extends over 17 amino acids. The V and J ends lost 0 bases and 0 bases respectively, with 9 bases between them. CDR3 sequence: CASSQDLGLSGANVLTF. The CDR3 nucleotides read TGCGCCAGCAGCCAAGATCTCGGCCTCTCTGGGGCCAACGTCCTGACTTTC.

This clonotype was counted only a few times. The chain uses TRBV18 and TRBJ1-4, with D unresolved. Trimming removed 2 bases from V and 0 bases from J, with 13 bases in between. The CDR3 loop spans 17 amino acids. Germline lookup yields CDR1 KGHSH and CDR2 LQKENI. This chain's CDR3 is CASSPVSGTATNEKLFF. In DNA, the CDR3 is TGTGCCAGCTCACCAGTTTCCGGTACGGCAACTAATGAAAAACTGTTTTTT.

This chain uses TRBV29-1 with TRBJ1-1, with 7 bases matching TRBD1. The CDR3 is 10 residues long. Trimming cost V 5 bases and J 7 bases; bases outside gene matches: 1. Per the germline V gene, CDR1 is SQVTM and CDR2 is ANQGSEA. CDR3 in DNA: TGCAGCGTTTGGACAGGTGAAGCTTTCTTT. This encodes CSVWTGEAFF.

There are a few counts of this clonotype. This rearrangement joins TRBV29-1 to TRBJ1-1; 8 nucleotides agree with TRBD1. The CDR3 consists of 12 residues. With 6 bases clipped from V and 5 bases from J, the junction kept 5 bases outside the gene matches. Germline V gene sequence: CDR1 SQVTM, CDR2 ANQGSEA. DNA of the CDR3: TGCAGCGTCTCAGGGGGCGTGACTGAAGCTTTCTTT. Translating gives CSVSGGVTEAFF.

The table lists this clonotype with a few counts. The rearrangement uses TRBV6-5 and TRBJ2-5, with TRBD1 matching over 7 bases. Unmatched junction bases numbered 3, after V lost 5 bases and J lost 0 bases. This CDR3 region has 14 residues. The germline V gene encodes CDR1 MNHEY and CDR2 SVGAGI. The CDR3 DNA reads TGTGCCAGCAGTCTCGGGACAGACCAAGAGACCCAGTACTTC. This encodes CASSLGTDQETQYF.

In this sample, this clonotype turned up a few times. CDR3 in amino acids: CASSEALAFF. The DNA of the CDR3 is TGTGCCAGCAGTGAAGCGCTGGCTTTCTTT. This chain connects TRBV2 to TRBJ1-1; D not resolved. The CDR3 runs to 10 residues. In germline, CDR1 is SNHLY, CDR2 FYNNEI. Between the trimmed V and J ends, which lost 0 bases and 11 bases, there was a span of 4 bases.

This clonotype was detected ten times or more. This chain uses TRBV19 with TRBJ2-5, with 9 bases that match TRBD1. The V gene end was trimmed by 3 bases and the J gene end by 5 bases; junction bases not matched to a gene: 7. Per germline, CDR1 LNHDA and CDR2 SQIVND (reference sequence). The CDR3 has 15 amino acids. The DNA of the CDR3 is TGTGCCAGTAGTATGGGACAGGGAGGATTTGAGACCCAGTACTTC. Translation: CASSMGQGGFETQYF. Supplemented by reference TRBV19 and TRBJ2-5, the full variable domain reads DGGITQSPKYLFRKEGQNVTLSCEQNLNHDAMYWYRQDPGQGLRLIYYSQIVNDFQKGDIAEGYSVSREKKESFPLTVTSAQKNPTAFYLCASSMGQGGFETQYFGPGTRLLVL.